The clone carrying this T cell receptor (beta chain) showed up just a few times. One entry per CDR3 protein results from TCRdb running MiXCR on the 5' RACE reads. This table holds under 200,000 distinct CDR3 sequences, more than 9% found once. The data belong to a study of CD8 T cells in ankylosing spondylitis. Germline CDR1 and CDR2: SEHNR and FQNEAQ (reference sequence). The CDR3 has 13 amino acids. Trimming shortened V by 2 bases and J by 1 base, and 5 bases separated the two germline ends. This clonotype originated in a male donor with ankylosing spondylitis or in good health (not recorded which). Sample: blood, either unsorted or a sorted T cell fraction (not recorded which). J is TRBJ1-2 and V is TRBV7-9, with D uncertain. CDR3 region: CASSLQVNYGYTF. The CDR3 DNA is TGTGCCAGCAGCTTACAGGTTAACTATGGCTACACCTTC.